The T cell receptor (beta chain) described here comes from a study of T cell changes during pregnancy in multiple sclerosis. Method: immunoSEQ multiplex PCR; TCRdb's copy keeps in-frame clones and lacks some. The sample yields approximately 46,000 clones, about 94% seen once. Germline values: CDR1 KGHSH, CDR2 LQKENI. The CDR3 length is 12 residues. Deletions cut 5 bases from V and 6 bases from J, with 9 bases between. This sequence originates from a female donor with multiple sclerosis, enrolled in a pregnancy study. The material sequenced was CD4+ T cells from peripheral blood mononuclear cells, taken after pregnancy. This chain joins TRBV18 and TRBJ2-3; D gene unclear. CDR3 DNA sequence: TGTGCCAGCTCATCATCTCAGGATACGCAGTATTTT. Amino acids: CASSSSQDTQYF.